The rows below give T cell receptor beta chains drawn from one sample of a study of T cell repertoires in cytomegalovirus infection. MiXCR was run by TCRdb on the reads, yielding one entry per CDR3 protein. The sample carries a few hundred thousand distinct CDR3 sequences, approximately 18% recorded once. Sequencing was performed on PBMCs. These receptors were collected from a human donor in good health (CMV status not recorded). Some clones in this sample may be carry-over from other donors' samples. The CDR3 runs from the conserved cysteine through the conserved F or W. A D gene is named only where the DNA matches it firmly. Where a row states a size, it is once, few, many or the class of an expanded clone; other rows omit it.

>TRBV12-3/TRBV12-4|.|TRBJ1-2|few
TGTGCCAGCAGTTTAAGTGTCTATGGCTACACCTTC
CASSLSVYGYTF
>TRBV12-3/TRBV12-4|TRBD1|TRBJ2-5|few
TGTGCCAGCAGTTTGGGGACAGGGTTTTTTCAAGAGACCCAGTACTTC
CASSLGTGFFQETQYF
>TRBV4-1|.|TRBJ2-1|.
TGCGCCAGCAGCCAGGGGACTGGACGGTATGAGCAGTTCTTC
CASSQGTGRYEQFF
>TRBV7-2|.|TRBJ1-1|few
TGTGCCAGCAGCTTTAACACCCGGACTGAAGCTTTCTTT
CASSFNTRTEAFF
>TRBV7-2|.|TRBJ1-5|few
TGTGCCAGCAGCTCACCGGGCCTTAATCAGCCCCAGCATTTT
CASSSPGLNQPQHF
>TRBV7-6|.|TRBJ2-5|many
TGTGCCAGCAGCTTGATCCCAGGGGCCACCTCGGGAGAGACCCAGTACTTC
CASSLIPGATSGETQYF
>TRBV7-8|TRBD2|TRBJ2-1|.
TGTGCCAGCAGCTTCCGGGACTACTTCTACAATGAGCAGTTCTTC
CASSFRDYFYNEQFF
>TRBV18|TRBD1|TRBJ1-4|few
TGTGCCAGCTCAACACTACCGTTACAGGGGGCTCGGGAAAAACTGTTTTTT
CASSTLPLQGAREKLFF
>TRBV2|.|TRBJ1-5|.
TGTGCCAGCAGTGGAGACGGCGGGGGCAGTCAGCCCCAGCATTTT
CASSGDGGGSQPQHF
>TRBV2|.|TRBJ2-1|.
TGTGCCAGCAGTTTCCCTAAGCGAGACCGCTACAATGAGCAGTTCTTC
CASSFPKRDRYNEQFF
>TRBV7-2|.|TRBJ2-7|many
TGTGCCAGCAGCTTAGCGGGGGGCCGGGAGCAGTACTTC
CASSLAGGREQYF
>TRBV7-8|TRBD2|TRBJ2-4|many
TGTGCCAGCAGTCCCAACCCGGGACTAAGCCAGGGAAACATTCAGTACTTC
CASSPNPGLSQGNIQYF
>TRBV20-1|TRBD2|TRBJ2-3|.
TGCAGTGCTCCCCTAGCGGGAGGCCCAGATACGCAGTATTTT
CSAPLAGGPDTQYF
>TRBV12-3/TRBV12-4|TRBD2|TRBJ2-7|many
TGTGCCAGCAGTTCTACCGGGACTAACGAGCAGTACTTC
CASSSTGTNEQYF
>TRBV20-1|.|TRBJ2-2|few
TGCAGTGCTACACAGCAGGGTCGGGCCGGGGAGCTGTTTTTT
CSATQQGRAGELFF
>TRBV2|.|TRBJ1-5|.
TGTGCCAGCAGTTTTGGATTAATCAATCAGCCCCAGCATTTT
CASSFGLINQPQHF
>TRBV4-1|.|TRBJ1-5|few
TGCGCCAGCAGCCAAGACCCGACGGTGCAACCCCAGCATTTT
CASSQDPTVQPQHF
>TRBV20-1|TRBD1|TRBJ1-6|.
TGCAGTGCTCCGGACAGGAGAGCCAATTCACCCCTCCACTTT
CSAPDRRANSPLHF
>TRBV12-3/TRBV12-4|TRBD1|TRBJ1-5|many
TGTGCCAGCAGCCAGACAGGGGGTATTCAGCCCCAGCATTTT
CASSQTGGIQPQHF
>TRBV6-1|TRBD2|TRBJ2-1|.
TGTGCCAGCAGACGACTAGCTGATGATGAGCAGTTCTTC
CASRRLADDEQFF